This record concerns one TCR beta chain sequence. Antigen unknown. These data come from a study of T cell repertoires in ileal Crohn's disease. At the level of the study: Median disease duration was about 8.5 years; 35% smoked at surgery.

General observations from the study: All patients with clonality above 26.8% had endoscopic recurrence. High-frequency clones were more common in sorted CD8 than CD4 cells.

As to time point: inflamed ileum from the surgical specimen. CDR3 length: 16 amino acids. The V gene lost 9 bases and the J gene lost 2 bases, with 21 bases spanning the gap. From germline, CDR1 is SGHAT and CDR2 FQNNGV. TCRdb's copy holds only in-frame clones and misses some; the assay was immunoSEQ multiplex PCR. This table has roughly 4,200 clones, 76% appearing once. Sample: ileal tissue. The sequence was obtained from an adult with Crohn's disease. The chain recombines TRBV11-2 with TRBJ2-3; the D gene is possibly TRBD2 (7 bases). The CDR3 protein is CASKPGGMPSTDTQYF. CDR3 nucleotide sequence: TGTGCCAGTAAACCGGGGGGCATGCCATCCACAGATACGCAGTATTTT.